The 28 T cell receptor beta chains below all came from one sample that was sequenced in a study of T cell responses to AZD1222 COVID-19 vaccine. Sequencing used immunoSEQ multiplex PCR; TCRdb keeps in-frame clones, though not all of them. The table lists about 130,000 clones, just over 85% of them singletons. Source: peripheral blood, taken on day 0 of AZD1222 vaccination. All receptors derive from an adult in good health.

The chain couples TRBV3-1 (or the pseudogene TRBV3-2) to TRBJ2-3; a possible D gene is TRBD1 (6 bases). V was trimmed by 4 bases and J by 2 bases, leaving 13 bases between them. Germline V gene sequence: CDR1 LGHDT, CDR2 YNNKEL (reference sequence). This CDR3 is 15 amino acids long. The CDR3 is CASSPGDYPTDTQYF. The CDR3 DNA reads TGTGCCAGCAGCCCAGGGGATTACCCCACAGATACGCAGTATTTT.

This rearrangement joins TRBV2 to TRBJ1-1; 7 bases are a match to TRBD1. The CDR3 consists of 13 residues. Per the germline V gene, CDR1 is SNHLY and CDR2 is FYNNEI. V shed 4 bases and J 10 bases; nucleotides not matched to a gene: 9. CDR3 in amino acids: CASSGTGQTTAFF. The CDR3 DNA follows: TGTGCCAGCAGTGGGACGGGACAGACAACAGCTTTCTTT. Full variable domain (missing parts from reference TRBV2 and TRBJ1-1): EPEVTQTPSHQVTQMGQEVILRCVPISNHLYFYWYRQILGQKVEFLVSFYNNEISEKSEIFDDQFSVERPDGSNFTLKIRSTKLEDSAMYFCASSGTGQTTAFFGQGTRLTVV.

The sample holds one count of this clone. The chain carries TRBV19 and TRBJ1-5; perhaps TRBD1 as D (5 bases). V was clipped by 7 bases and J by 0 bases, with 13 bases between them. CDR3 length equals 15 residues. Germline-derived CDR1 and CDR2 are LNHDA and SQIVND (reference sequence). The CDR3 DNA sequence: TGTGCCAGTAATGGGAAGGGGTATAGCAATCAGCCCCAGCATTTT. Translated: CASNGKGYSNQPQHF.

V is TRBV29-1 and J is TRBJ1-1; D is ambiguous. The CDR3 extends over 11 amino acids. Germline CDR1 SQVTM, CDR2 ANQGSEA. Trimming left V 5 bases short and J 1 base short, with 5 bases between. The CDR3, as DNA: TGCAGCGTTCAGGCGAACACTGAAGCTTTCTTT. Residues: CSVQANTEAFF.

The rearrangement uses TRBV11-3 and TRBJ2-1, with a weak D call TRBD2 (5 bases). Germline V gives CDR1 SGHNT, CDR2 YENEEA. CDR3 length: 13 amino acids. V gave up 5 bases and J gave up 8 bases, with 13 bases separating them. The CDR3 DNA is TGTGCCAGCAGCGCCTTAGGAGGCGATGAGCAGTTCTTC. Protein sequence: CASSALGGDEQFF.

This chain links TRBV7-9 with TRBJ2-7; 9 bases map to TRBD2. Germline trimming cut 5 bases from V and 3 bases from J; bases unmatched to any gene: 8. Germline CDR1 reads SEHNR; CDR2 reads FQNEAQ (reference sequence). CDR3 length equals 15 residues. In DNA, the CDR3 is TGTGCCAGCAGCCCCATAGCGGGAGTGGGCTACGAGCAGTACTTC. Amino acids: CASSPIAGVGYEQYF.

V usage is TRBV30 and J usage is TRBJ2-1; D is ambiguous. V was shortened by 0 bases and J by 0 bases, with 6 bases between the two germline ends. CDR1 and CDR2 from the germline V gene are GTSNPN and SVGIG (reference sequence). The CDR3 contains 14 residues. CDR3 sequence reads: CAWSVGSSYNEQFF. For the CDR3, the DNA is TGTGCCTGGAGTGTCGGCAGCTCCTACAATGAGCAGTTCTTC.

The rearrangement uses TRBV5-4 and TRBJ2-3; perhaps TRBD2 as D (5 bases). The CDR3 extends over 16 amino acids. CDR1 SGHNT and CDR2 YYREEE come from the germline V gene (reference sequence). V lost 1 base and J 4 bases, leaving 16 bases between the germline ends. The CDR3 region has the DNA TGTGCCAGCAGCTTGTACGCGGGCTCGCCCCCAGATACGCAGTATTTT. Translation: CASSLYAGSPPDTQYF.

This chain joins TRBV28 and TRBJ1-2, with 12 nucleotides matching TRBD1. In germline, CDR1 is MDHEN, CDR2 SYDVKM. This CDR3 spans 17 amino acids. With V trimmed by 4 bases and J by 8 bases, 14 bases remained unmatched. This chain's CDR3 is CASSSPAGTGGAEGYTF. The CDR3, as DNA: TGTGCCAGCAGTTCTCCTGCCGGGACAGGGGGCGCGGAGGGCTACACCTTC.

About this clone itself: Other DNA sequences of this sample code for an identical CDR3. Here the CDR3 reads CASSQDRGLGYGYTF. CDR3 DNA sequence: TGCGCCAGCAGCCAAGATCGAGGGCTGGGCTATGGCTACACCTTC. This chain uses TRBV4-3 with TRBJ1-2; D unclear. There are 15 residues in the CDR3. In germline, CDR1 is LGHNA, CDR2 YSLEER. With 0 bases removed from V and 4 bases from J, the gap between germline ends came to 12 bases.

This rearrangement joins TRBV11-2 to TRBJ2-1; TRBD2 aligns across 14 bases. The germline gives CDR1 SGHAT, CDR2 FQNNGV. This CDR3 has 15 amino acids. V was clipped by 5 bases and J by 15 bases; unmatched bases: 12. CDR3 in DNA: TGTGCCAGCAGCCCCCGAGCGGGACTAGCGGGAGTAAGGTTCTTC. Translated, it gives CASSPRAGLAGVRFF.

The gene calls are TRBV5-4 and TRBJ2-2; a possible D gene is TRBD1 (6 bases). Trimming left V 1 base short and J 4 bases short, with 14 bases between. The germline V gene encodes CDR1 SGHNT and CDR2 YYREEE (reference sequence). This CDR3 is 16 amino acids long. The CDR3 region has the DNA TGTGCCAGCAGCTTGCCACAGGGAAGTAGCACCGGGGAGCTGTTTTTT. Protein: CASSLPQGSSTGELFF.

The chain combines TRBV19 with TRBJ1-2; D remains unclear. Germline CDR1 LNHDA, CDR2 SQIVND (reference sequence). CDR3 size: 13 residues. V was shortened by 3 bases and J by 1 base, with 6 bases between the two germline ends. CDR3: CASSMAGNYGYTF. The DNA of the CDR3 is TGTGCCAGTAGTATGGCGGGTAACTATGGCTACACCTTC.

The gene calls are TRBV5-1 and TRBJ1-3; D may be TRBD1 (6 bases). Trimming took 2 bases from V and 4 from J, leaving 10 bases between them. Germline CDR1 reads SGHRS; CDR2 reads YFSETQ. The CDR3 covers 14 residues. CDR3 residues: CASSFSGAGNTIYF. The CDR3 DNA follows: TGCGCCAGCAGCTTCTCGGGGGCCGGAAACACCATATATTTT.

The chain has TRBV12-5 and TRBJ1-2, with 8 bases identical to TRBD1. The CDR3 extends over 11 amino acids. Germline-derived CDR1 and CDR2 are LGHNT and FRNRAP. J gave up 7 bases and V 8 bases, and 3 bases lay outside the gene matches. The CDR3 DNA follows: TGTGCTAGTTGGACAGGGATTGGCTACACCTTC. This encodes CASWTGIGYTF. Using reference TRBV12-5 and TRBJ1-2 for the parts outside the CDR3, the full variable domain is DARVTQTPRHKVTEMGQEVTMRCQPILGHNTVFWYRQTMMQGLELLAYFRNRAPLDDSGMPKDRFSAEMPDATLATLKIQPSEPRDSAVYFCASWTGIGYTFGSGTRLTVV.

V is TRBV9 and J is TRBJ2-3; TRBD2 aligns across 12 bases. V was clipped by 0 bases and J by 6 bases; unmatched bases: 5. This CDR3 spans 16 amino acids. CDR1 is SGDLS and CDR2 is YYNGEE in the germline V gene. CDR3 protein: CASSVDTSGGFDTQYF. The CDR3 coding sequence is TGTGCCAGCAGCGTAGATACTAGCGGGGGGTTTGATACGCAGTATTTT.

This clone was counted between two and nine times. The rearrangement joins TRBV18 to TRBJ2-5, with 7 bases that match TRBD2. The CDR3 totals 14 residues. The V segment lost 4 bases and the J segment 5 bases; nucleotides outside the gene matches: 7. Germline loops: CDR1 KGHSH, CDR2 LQKENI. The CDR3 loop is CASSQSGEGETQYF. The DNA for the CDR3 is TGTGCCAGCTCACAAAGCGGGGAAGGGGAGACCCAGTACTTC.

The chain couples TRBV7-6 to TRBJ1-4, with 11 bases aligning to TRBD1. Germline CDR1 and CDR2: SGHVS and FNYEAQ. The CDR3 extends over 16 amino acids. J lost 2 bases, V lost 5 bases, and 4 bases had no gene match. The DNA for the CDR3 is TGTGCCAGCAGCCAAGGACAGGGGGCGACTAATGAAAAACTGTTTTTT. It is translated as CASSQGQGATNEKLFF.

The rearrangement joins TRBV7-2 to TRBJ1-1, with D maybe TRBD1 (5 bases). Germline V lookup: CDR1 SGHTA, CDR2 FQGNSA. This CDR3 has 16 amino acids. Trimming took off 2 bases at V and 4 bases at J, with 17 bases between the two ends. CDR3 DNA: TGTGCCAGCAGCTTATTCCCCGGAGGGGAAGGCACTGAAGCTTTCTTT. Translation: CASSLFPGGEGTEAFF.

This chain connects TRBV4-1 to TRBJ2-5; TRBD1 aligns across 8 bases. Trimming took 5 bases from V and 2 from J; bases not matched to a gene: 7. Per the germline V gene, CDR1 is MGHRA and CDR2 is YSYEKL. CDR3 length equals 15 residues. CDR3 amino acids: CASSFGQGEQETQYF. CDR3 bases: TGCGCCAGCAGCTTCGGACAGGGTGAACAAGAGACCCAGTACTTC.

This rearrangement joins TRBV3-1 (or the pseudogene TRBV3-2) to TRBJ1-6; no definite D call. Trimming left V 2 bases short and J 6 bases short, with 8 bases between. Germline V lookup: CDR1 LGHDT, CDR2 YNNKEL (reference sequence). The CDR3 length is 14 residues. The CDR3 nucleotides read TGTGCCAGCAGCCAATGGCTGGGTAATTCACCCCTCCACTTT. Its translation is CASSQWLGNSPLHF.

The chain is built from TRBV27 and TRBJ2-1; weak D call: TRBD2 (5 bases). CDR1 is MNHEY, CDR2 SMNVEV, per germline (reference sequence). The CDR3 runs 17 residues. Trimming shortened V by 1 base and J by 0 bases, and 13 bases separated the two germline ends. CDR3 bases: TGTGCCAGCAGTTTATACGTGGGAGCGATCTCCTACAATGAGCAGTTCTTC. The encoded protein is CASSLYVGAISYNEQFF.

CDR3 loop: CSASPGSYEQYF. The CDR3 bases are TGCAGTGCTAGTCCGGGAAGCTACGAGCAGTACTTC. The chain joins TRBV20-1 to TRBJ2-7, with D possibly matching TRBD2 (5 bases). V dropped 3 bases and J dropped 3 bases, with 9 bases sitting between them. The germline CDR1 and CDR2 sequences are DFQATT and SNEGSKA (reference sequence). This CDR3 has 12 residues.

The rearrangement joins TRBV6-5 to TRBJ2-2; tentative D call: TRBD1 (5 bases). This CDR3 comprises 15 residues. Germline-derived CDR1 and CDR2 are MNHEY and SVGAGI. Between the trimmed V and J ends, which lost 4 bases and 3 bases, there was a span of 12 bases. CDR3 DNA: TGTGCCAGCAGTTTGGGCAGGGTTGACACCGGGGAGCTGTTTTTT. Translated, it gives CASSLGRVDTGELFF.

V is TRBV12-3 or TRBV12-4 and J is TRBJ1-5; D might be TRBD1 (5 bases). The germline V and J ends were trimmed by 4 bases and 6 bases, with 10 bases remaining between them. The CDR3 is made up of 13 amino acids. CDR3 sequence: CASSYLGGQPQHF. The CDR3 nucleotides are TGTGCCAGCAGTTACTTGGGGGGTCAGCCCCAGCATTTT.

This clone was detected a few times. Here the CDR3 reads CASSTGVGSPLHF. CDR3 nucleotide sequence: TGTGCCAGCAGCACCGGGGTGGGTTCACCCCTCCACTTT. The rearrangement joins TRBV2 to TRBJ1-6, with unresolved D. Germline V gene data show CDR1 as SNHLY and CDR2 as FYNNEI. V was shortened by 6 bases and J by 9 bases, with 12 bases between the two germline ends. The CDR3 has 13 amino acids. The full variable domain, with the rest looked up from reference TRBV2 and TRBJ1-6, is EPEVTQTPSHQVTQMGQEVILRCVPISNHLYFYWYRQILGQKVEFLVSFYNNEISEKSEIFDDQFSVERPDGSNFTLKIRSTKLEDSAMYFCASSTGVGSPLHFGNGTRLTVT.

This sequence joins TRBV12-3 or TRBV12-4 and TRBJ1-2, with no clear D. CDR3 length: 13 residues. The V end was cut by 2 bases, the J end by 6 bases, with 10 bases between. CDR3 region: CASSLSDGNGYTF. The CDR3 nucleotides read TGTGCCAGCAGTTTAAGCGACGGAAATGGCTACACCTTC.

This clone was seen a handful of times. This chain connects TRBV12-3 or TRBV12-4 to TRBJ1-1; D is unresolved. V dropped 7 bases and J dropped 5 bases, with 8 bases sitting between them. The CDR3 is made up of 11 amino acids. The CDR3 protein is CASTHGTEAFF. Written as DNA, the CDR3 is TGTGCCAGCACCCACGGGACTGAAGCTTTCTTT.